This T cell receptor (beta chain) was sequenced during a study of shared clonotypes between healthy human individuals (dated by TCRdb to about 2020). For context, the study as a whole: The cohort comprised two women and a few men aged 18 to 49 years. For each donor, three plates each were used for CD4 naive and CD4 memory, two plates were used for CD8 naive, and one plate was used for CD8 memory. To estimate repertoire size and how much clonotypes are shared between individuals, the study performed deep sequencing of blood TCR repertoires from a handful of healthy adults. Different laboratories and diverse techniques were used to prepare libraries and sequence TCR repertoires, to increase sequencing depth and limit assay-specific biases. Leukapheresis yielded between about 0.8 and 8.9 billion PBMCs per donor.

Overall results and qualifications from the work: Sampling was limited to blood, and TCR repertoires in tissue likely differ from TCR repertoires in blood. Pairwise subsampling led to the expectation that sequencing depth would affect the degree of clonotype sharing among donors. Even with the large sequencing depth, rarefaction of the sorted-subset datasets indicated that sequencing was incomplete. Across four donors, roughly 5.4% of naive CD4, roughly 3.3% of naive CD8, approximately 2.5% of memory CD4, and under 0.45% of memory CD8 clonotypes were shared. Larger estimated clonotype richness was generally found for naive subsets than for memory subsets. Higher generation probabilities were observed for clonotypes shared by all four sorted-subset donors than for non-shared clonotypes. The small number of donors limited the genetic and exposure-history diversity represented.

Comments on this clone: What antigen it recognizes has not been identified. One base away there is no much larger clone; base qualities are not given.

CD8 naive samples were CD45RO-negative cells positively selected for CCR7, giving a CD45RA+CCR7+ population that excluded TemRA cells. The donors were healthy, HIV-negative adults who had no recently reported acute infections or vaccinations. Every donor was a Caucasian adult living in Nashville, Tennessee, USA. Blood was collected by leukapheresis, and PBMCs were isolated by Ficoll-Histopaque density gradient centrifugation and then cryopreserved in liquid nitrogen vapor phase. Purity and quantity of every magnetically sorted T cell population were checked by analytical flow cytometry. Each sorted fraction had its genomic DNA isolated and then quantified by UV absorbance on a Nanodrop 2000c. TCR CDR3 regions were amplified from genomic DNA by multiplex PCR using the deep immunoSEQ assay. For each cell subset, the extracted genomic DNA was distributed evenly across all wells of several immunoSEQ 96-well plates, and each plate served as one replicate. Each replicate PCR for sorted subsets received approximately 220 ng genomic DNA, equal to about 30,000 T cell genomes. The purified libraries were quantified using a Qubit 3.0 fluorometer, sized with a Bioanalyzer 2100, and then quantified again using the KAPA Library Quantification kit. Each immunoSEQ 96-well plate was sequenced on its own single-read 150-cycle Illumina NextSeq 550 flow cell. In the authors' own workflow: The immunoSEQ output contained only junctional sequences without quality scores, so filtering could not match that applied to full-length reads. To assign V/J genes and CDR3, sequences were annotated against IMGT germline references using PyIR, a Python wrapper for IgBLAST v1.9. Reads were removed for weak V/J assignments (E-value above 1e-6), missing CDR3, stop codons, out-of-frame junctions, or ambiguous translated residues. A V3J clonotype was defined by an identical inferred V gene, J gene, and CDR3 amino acid sequence. Percentage overlap between repertoires was computed as shared unique clonotypes divided by the size of the smaller repertoire. Three approaches were used to assess repertoire richness: RTK rarefaction, the Chao1 estimator, and Recon v2.1 estimates of unobserved clonotypes. Generation probabilities were computed with OLGA for all TCRbeta clonotypes obtained by the gDNA method from a handful of donors. The table was pulled from immuneACCESS by TCRdb, which kept in-frame rearrangements only. Such tables lose some clones; where checked, under half of the loss comes from unresolved V genes, and the rest has no known cause. D and trimming come from the DNA, and the V and J calls and clone size come from that table. Within this sample are roughly 590,000 clones, with just under 97% of them counted one time only. The ten largest make up around 0.11% of the sample.

Reading the germline V gene gives CDR1 SGHRS and CDR2 YFSETQ. Spanning cysteine to phenylalanine, the CDR3 consists of 13 amino acids. CDR3 DNA is the only sequence kept; it has 39 bases, read in frame from the first base. Trimming at the junction amounts to 5 bases on V and 8 bases on J, and the germline ends lie 14 bases apart. Recombination connected TRBV5-1 to TRBJ2-1; perhaps TRBD1 is the D gene, with 5 bases matching. Sequenced material: naive CD8+ T cells sorted from blood. This specimen's cell subset or site label, interpreted: CD45RA+CCR7+. This receptor was obtained from a woman aged 25 to 39 in good health. CDR3 sequence: CASSFGSGYEQFF. The DNA sequence is as follows: TGCGCCAGCAGTTTCGGATCAGGGTATGAGCAGTTCTTC. The CDR3 plus the reference TRBV5-1 and TRBJ2-1 genes for the other parts give the full variable domain: KAGVTQTPRYLIKTRGQQVTLSCSPISGHRSVSWYQQTPGQGLQFLFEYFSETQRNKGNFPGRFSGRQFSNSRSEMNVSTLELGDSALYLCASSFGSGYEQFFGPGTRLTVL.